This TCR beta chain was identified in a study of T cells in Graves' hyperthyroidism and ophthalmopathy. Used for diagnoses were clinical symptoms, serum thyroxine and TRAb, thyroid ultrasound and orbital computed tomography. This CDR3 has 15 residues. Germline V CDR1 and CDR2: LGHDT, YNNKEL (reference sequence). Trimming took off 1 base at V and 0 bases at J, with 7 bases between the two ends. RNA transcripts provided the source from which TCR beta CDR3 regions were amplified. The HTBI primer set was used in a first-round RT-PCR of the TCR CDR3. Each CDR3 protein is one row after TCRdb ran MiXCR on the multiplex PCR reads. The sample lists approximately 200,000 distinct CDR3 sequences; around 19% were seen once. Notes on the study in general: Blood also showed most of the thyroid clonotypes that were expanded above 0.001.

This clonotype was found many times. No antigen is known for it. J is TRBJ1-5 and V is TRBV3-1; no clear D. This TCR was recovered from a man aged 35 to 55 with Graves' hyperthyroidism. Sequencing was done on a sample of blood. CDR3 in amino acids: CASSQGPSSNQPQHF. CDR3 nucleotide sequence: TGTGCCAGCAGCCAAGGACCCTCTAGCAATCAGCCCCAGCATTTT.